This T cell receptor (beta chain) was captured by sequencing in a study of beta chain features in type 1 diabetes. General study findings and limits: VDJ junctions in type 1 diabetes patients carried more deletions and fewer insertions. Patients and controls would share equally any PCR tilt toward shorter templates.

On this clone itself: Its target is unknown.

The germline V gene has CDR1 LGHNA and CDR2 YNFKEQ. Trimming removed 1 base at V and 5 bases at J, with 11 bases between. This CDR3 is 15 amino acids long. Sorting of CD4+ naive, central memory, regulatory and stem cell-like memory cells was performed via CD45RO/CCR7/CD25/CD127/CD95/CD27. Isolated RNA was reverse transcribed in full, so expressed TCRB transcripts were sequenced. Only in-frame clones appear in the TCRdb table, and some are missing; sequencing was by immunoSEQ multiplex PCR. Altogether hundreds of thousands of clones are present, 30% being singletons, with the ten largest covering 0.05% to 0.07%.

The J gene is TRBJ2-2, the V gene TRBV4-2; D perhaps matches TRBD2 (6 bases). The sequence was collected from a man aged 18-30 years in good health. Sequenced sample: naive CD4+ T cells from blood. The CDR3 protein is CASSQVGSGTGELFF. DNA of the CDR3: TGTGCCAGCAGCCAAGTCGGTAGCGGAACCGGGGAGCTGTTTTTT.